Below, 24 T cell receptor beta chains from the same sample are listed, as sequenced in a study of blood T cells in healthy people across ages. Next came a second PCR, run for about 6 to 12 cycles, which used a sample-barcoded 5' primer along with a J-beta primer mix. TCRdb reanalysed the 5' RACE reads using MiXCR and keeps one entry per CDR3 protein. The table includes about 1.1 million distinct CDR3 sequences, less than 45% detected once. The sample taken for sequencing was blood. All receptors derive from a man between 18 and 29 years old in good health.

For this clonotype: Mismatch with germline at one junction end may stem from a read error. This chain connects TRBV27 to TRBJ2-2; the D gene is possibly TRBD2 (6 bases). CDR3 size: 14 residues. Germline V gene sequence: CDR1 MNHEY, CDR2 SMNVEV (reference sequence). CDR3 sequence: CASRAATSPGGLFF. The CDR3 nucleotides read TGTGCCAGCAGGGCTGCTACAAGTCCCGGGGGGCTGTTTTTT.

The chain carries TRBV20-1 and TRBJ2-1; 14 bases match TRBD2. The CDR3 extends over 18 amino acids. Per germline, CDR1 DFQATT and CDR2 SNEGSKA (reference sequence). V lost 4 bases to trimming and J lost 4 bases; unmatched junction nucleotides: 12. The CDR3 coding sequence is TGCAGTGCTACCGAGACTAGCGGGGGGGCAGCTAGTTACAATGAGCAGTTCTTC. This translates into CSATETSGGAASYNEQFF.

V usage is TRBV6-1 and J usage is TRBJ1-1; D is unresolved. The CDR3 covers 13 residues. Germline V lookup: CDR1 MNHNS, CDR2 SASEGT. V was pared by 7 bases and J by 1 base, with 10 bases between. CDR3 residues: CASTSPRNTEAFF. The CDR3 coding sequence is TGTGCCAGCACTAGCCCCAGGAACACTGAAGCTTTCTTT.

As regards this clonotype: A read error is possible here, since a much larger clone lies one base away. This chain joins TRBV7-9 and TRBJ1-2; D not certain. CDR1 is SEHNR, CDR2 FQNEAQ, per germline (reference sequence). With 3 bases removed from V and 11 bases from J, the gap between germline ends came to 25 bases. The length of the CDR3 is 16 residues. For the CDR3, the DNA is TGTGCCAGCAGCTTCGAGGCCCGTAGGCCCCTAGAAGGGTACACCTTC. This codes for CASSFEARRPLEGYTF.

The chain couples TRBV4-1 to TRBJ2-1; 10 positions agree with TRBD2. Germline trimming cut 4 bases from V and 5 bases from J; bases unmatched to any gene: 11. The CDR3 is 17 amino acids. CDR1 and CDR2 (germline): MGHRA, YSYEKL. The CDR3 DNA reads as TGCGCCAGCAGCCCCAACCCTAGAGCGGGGGGGGACAATGAGCAGTTCTTC. Its protein product is CASSPNPRAGGDNEQFF.

This clonotype has a single count. With a much larger clone just one base away, this may be a read error. V usage is TRBV29-1 and J usage is TRBJ2-5; weak D call: TRBD2 (6 bases). CDR1 SQVTM and CDR2 ANQGSEA come from the germline V gene. V was cut by 3 bases and J by 11 bases, with 16 bases left in between. This CDR3 is built from 12 residues. The CDR3 loop reads CSVDGSSHKQYF. For the CDR3, the DNA is TGCAGCGTTGACGGGAGTTCGCACAAGCAGTACTTC.

This clonotype was seen a few times. The V call is TRBV14, the J call TRBJ1-4; no clear D. V was trimmed by 0 bases and J by 11 bases, leaving 13 bases between them. The CDR3 is 14 amino acids. Germline CDR1 SGHDN, CDR2 FVKESK. The CDR3 region has the DNA TGTGCCAGCAGCCAAGATTTAGGGCCGAGGAAACTGTTTTTT. It encodes CASSQDLGPRKLFF.

This chain uses TRBV2 with TRBJ2-1, with 9 nucleotides matching TRBD2. The CDR3 sequence is 19 residues long. V gave up 4 bases and J gave up 8 bases; unmatched junction bases: 21. The V gene's germline CDR1 is SNHLY and CDR2 FYNNEI. The CDR3 DNA sequence: TGTGCCAGCAGTGGCGGACAGATTCTAGCGGGACTCGTTTCGGATGAGCAGTTCTTC. Translating gives CASSGGQILAGLVSDEQFF.

This clonotype was recorded a few times. DNA of the CDR3: TGTGCCAGCAGCTTGATCCAGGGCCCCTACGAGCAGTACTTC. Translating gives CASSLIQGPYEQYF. The V gene is TRBV5-5, the J gene TRBJ2-7, with D possibly TRBD1 on 5 matching bases. Trimming removed 1 base from V and 2 bases from J, with 10 bases in between. This CDR3 contains 14 residues. The V gene's germline CDR1 is SGHKS and CDR2 YYEKEE (reference sequence).

V and J are TRBV27 and TRBJ2-1; D is uncertain. The V gene's germline CDR1 is MNHEY and CDR2 SMNVEV (reference sequence). CDR3 length: 14 residues. The V and J ends lost 2 bases and 7 bases respectively, with 12 bases between them. CDR3 in DNA: TGTGCCAGCAGTTTAGTCTCTCCCAGGAATGAGCAGTTCTTC. Translating it yields CASSLVSPRNEQFF.

This clonotype appeared a few times. This chain uses TRBV20-1 with TRBJ2-1; D uncertain. CDR1 DFQATT and CDR2 SNEGSKA come from the germline V gene (reference sequence). CDR3 length: 13 amino acids. V lost 1 base and J lost 5, with 9 bases in between. CDR3 DNA: TGCAGTGCTAGAGCGGGCTTCAACAATGAGCAGTTCTTC. This gives the protein CSARAGFNNEQFF.

The rearrangement links TRBV9 to TRBJ1-2, with TRBD1 identical over 9 bases. V trimming: 6 bases; J trimming: 4 bases; junction bases outside the gene matches: 7. Germline CDR1 SGDLS, CDR2 YYNGEE. This CDR3 has 14 residues. CDR3 in DNA: TGTGCCAGCACCGGAGGACAGGGGAGCTATGGCTACACCTTC. The encoded protein is CASTGGQGSYGYTF.

The V gene is TRBV2, the J gene TRBJ1-5; tentative D call: TRBD1 (6 bases). Trimming left V 5 bases short and J 2 bases short, with 13 bases between. Germline V lookup: CDR1 SNHLY, CDR2 FYNNEI. The CDR3 has 15 amino acids. CDR3: CASSLQGLGNQPQHF. For the CDR3, the DNA is TGTGCCAGCAGTTTACAGGGTTTGGGCAATCAGCCCCAGCATTTT.

The genes are TRBV9 and TRBJ2-5; 8 positions match TRBD1. The germline gives CDR1 SGDLS, CDR2 YYNGEE. J lost 2 bases, V lost 3 bases, and 9 bases had no gene match. CDR3 length equals 16 residues. The CDR3 spells CASSARAGGGQETQYF. The DNA for the CDR3 is TGTGCCAGCAGCGCCAGAGCAGGGGGCGGACAAGAGACCCAGTACTTC.

V is TRBV5-6 and J is TRBJ2-5, with D unresolved. V shed 4 bases and J shed 11 bases, with 18 bases lying between them. This CDR3 spans 13 amino acids. Germline CDR1 is SGHDT and CDR2 is YYEEEE. The CDR3 bases are TGTGCCAGCAGCCGCGTGGGGTCGGATGAGCAGTACTTC. It encodes CASSRVGSDEQYF.

The rearrangement uses TRBV3-1 and TRBJ2-5; D not certain. The J call is uncertain, as TRBJ2-7 better fits the DNA end. Germline CDR1 and CDR2: LGHDT and YNNKEL (reference sequence). The CDR3 totals 14 residues. CDR3 nucleotides: TGTGCCAGCAGCCAGGCCATGGGCGGCCACGAGCAGTACTTC. Protein product: CASSQAMGGHEQYF.

For the CDR3, the DNA is TGTGCCAGCGCCCTTAGGCGGGGGCACAATGAGCAGTTCTTC. Its protein is CASALRRGHNEQFF. V is TRBV3-1 and J is TRBJ2-1, with D perhaps TRBD2 (7 bases). Trimming removed 8 bases at V and 5 bases at J, with 16 bases between. Germline loops: CDR1 LGHDT, CDR2 YNNKEL (reference sequence). This CDR3 comprises 14 residues.

A word on this clonotype: One end of the junction varies from germline; a read error may be responsible. The chain recombines TRBV28 with TRBJ1-4; TRBD1 agrees at 9 bases. Per germline, CDR1 MDHEN and CDR2 SYDVKM. The CDR3 length is 15 residues. The CDR3 sequence is CASRRPGTGNEKPFF. The CDR3 DNA sequence: TGTGCCAGCAGACGCCCCGGGACAGGGAATGAAAAACCGTTTTTT.

The chain is built from TRBV4-1 and TRBJ1-5; D call uncertain. The germline V gene has CDR1 MGHRA and CDR2 YSYEKL. V shed 3 bases and J shed 0 bases, with 6 bases lying between them. The length of the CDR3 is 14 residues. The CDR3 DNA is TGCGCCAGCAGCCATTACAGTAGCAATCAGCCCCAGCATTTT. It codes for CASSHYSSNQPQHF.

This clonotype was seen more than once but under ten times. One end of the junction varies from germline; a read error may be responsible. The gene calls are TRBV9 and TRBJ1-1, with D hard to call. Germline CDR1 SGDLS, CDR2 YYNGEE. CDR3 length: 13 amino acids. CDR3 sequence: CASSVGASSEAFF. The CDR3, as DNA: TGTGCCAGCAGCGTAGGGGCCTCCTCTGAGGCTTTCTTT.

This clonotype was found a few times. The chain employs TRBV14 and TRBJ2-2; no definite D call. V gave up 0 bases and J gave up 5 bases, with 10 bases separating them. This CDR3 comprises 15 residues. Germline lookup yields CDR1 SGHDN and CDR2 FVKESK. The CDR3 reads CASSQEVWVTGELFF. CDR3 bases: TGTGCCAGCAGCCAAGAGGTTTGGGTGACCGGGGAGCTGTTTTTT. Based on the CDR3 plus reference TRBV14 and TRBJ2-2, the full variable domain is EAGVTQFPSHSVIEKGQTVTLRCDPISGHDNLYWYRRVMGKEIKFLLHFVKESKQDESGMPNNRFLAERTGGTYSTLKVQPAELEDSGVYFCASSQEVWVTGELFFGEGSRLTVL.

This clonotype was counted ten times or more. The chain employs TRBV10-3 and TRBJ1-5; D not resolved. CDR3 size: 13 residues. Germline lookup yields CDR1 ENHRY and CDR2 SYGVKD. V dropped 2 bases and J dropped 2 bases, with 4 bases sitting between them. Here the CDR3 DNA reads TGTGCCATCAGTGAGGGTGGCAATCAGCCCCAGCATTTT. Translating it yields CAISEGGNQPQHF.

This clonotype showed up just a few times. The genes are TRBV7-3 and TRBJ2-3; no clear D. V lost 5 bases and J 6 bases, leaving 18 bases between the germline ends. Germline assignment: CDR1 SGHTA and CDR2 FQGTGA. This CDR3 has 15 residues. CDR3 DNA sequence: TGTGCCAGCAGCCCCAACCCTACGACGCAGGATACGCAGTATTTT. It codes for CASSPNPTTQDTQYF.

The chain uses TRBV9 and TRBJ1-1, with D perhaps TRBD1 (6 bases). V lost 0 bases and J 1 base, leaving 19 bases between the germline ends. CDR1 is SGDLS, CDR2 YYNGEE, per germline. The CDR3 is made up of 18 amino acids. CDR3 in amino acids: CASSVVSGWGAENTEAFF. CDR3 sequence (DNA): TGTGCCAGCAGCGTAGTGTCAGGGTGGGGGGCGGAGAACACTGAAGCTTTCTTT.